Reported below is one T cell receptor beta chain. This record belongs to a study of blood T cell repertoires in COVID-19. For the study at large: T cells, B-cell-depleted T cells, or PBMCs provided the cDNA or gDNA that served as material.

While infection was still active, Seattle patients were enrolled and then followed longitudinally. Germline-derived CDR1 and CDR2 are MNHEY and SVGAGI. CDR3 length equals 15 residues. V lost 6 bases and J 1 base, leaving 15 bases between the germline ends. Sequencing was performed with immunoSEQ multiplex PCR; in TCRdb, only in-frame clones are kept and a portion is missing. The sample includes some 170,000 clones, around nine tenths of them seen just once. The chain joins TRBV6-5 to TRBJ1-1; tentatively, D is TRBD1 (5 bases). This receptor was obtained from a woman aged 70-85 years with COVID-19, enrolled during active disease. The sequenced material came from peripheral blood. CDR3 protein: CASRGDRTSNTEAFF. The CDR3 region has the DNA TGTGCCAGCAGAGGGGATAGGACGTCGAACACTGAAGCTTTCTTT.